A single TCR beta chain is shown here with its context. The sample belongs to a study of blood T cell repertoires in COVID-19. Study-level information: Researchers got acute and convalescent COVID-19 samples from the United States, Italy and Spain. Sample material is recorded as cDNA or gDNA derived from T cells, B-cell-depleted T cells, or PBMCs.

The CDR3 contains 14 residues. Losses at the gene ends were 3 bases for V and 4 bases for J; bases not matched to a gene: 3. Per germline, CDR1 SGHTA and CDR2 FQGNSA. Clones were sequenced by immunoSEQ multiplex PCR, and TCRdb holds only the in-frame ones, with some missing. The repertoire holds about 300,000 clones, with around 80% as singletons. The chain uses TRBV7-2 and TRBJ2-3; 8 bases line up with TRBD2. The sample taken for sequencing was peripheral blood. The clonotype originates from a woman aged 50 to 60 with acute or convalescent COVID-19. The CDR3 here is CASSFNSGADTQYF. DNA of the CDR3: TGTGCCAGCAGCTTTAATAGCGGGGCAGATACGCAGTATTTT.